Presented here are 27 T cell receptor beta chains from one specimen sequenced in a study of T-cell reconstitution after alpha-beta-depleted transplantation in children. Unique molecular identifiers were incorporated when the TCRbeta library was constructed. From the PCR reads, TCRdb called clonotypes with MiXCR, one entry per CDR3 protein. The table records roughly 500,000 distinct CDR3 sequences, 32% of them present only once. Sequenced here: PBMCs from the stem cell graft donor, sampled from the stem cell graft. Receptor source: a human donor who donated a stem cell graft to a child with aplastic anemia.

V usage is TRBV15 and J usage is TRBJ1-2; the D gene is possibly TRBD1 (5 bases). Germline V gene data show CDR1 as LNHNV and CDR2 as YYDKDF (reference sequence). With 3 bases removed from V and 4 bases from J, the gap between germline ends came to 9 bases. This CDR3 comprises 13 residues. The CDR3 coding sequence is TGTGCCACCAGCAGCAGGGTTACCTATGGCTACACCTTC. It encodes CATSSRVTYGYTF.

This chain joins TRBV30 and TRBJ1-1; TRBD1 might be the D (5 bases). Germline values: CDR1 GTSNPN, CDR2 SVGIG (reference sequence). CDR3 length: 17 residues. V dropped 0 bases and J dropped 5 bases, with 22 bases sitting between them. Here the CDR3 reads CAWSVNRRPSLGTEAFF. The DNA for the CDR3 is TGTGCCTGGAGTGTAAACAGGCGCCCCAGTCTGGGGACTGAAGCTTTCTTT.

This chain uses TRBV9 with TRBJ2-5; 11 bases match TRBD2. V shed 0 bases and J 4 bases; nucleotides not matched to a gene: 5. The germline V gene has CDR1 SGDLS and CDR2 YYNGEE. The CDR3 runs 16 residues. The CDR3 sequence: CASSVGLAGRAETQYF. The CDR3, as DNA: TGTGCCAGCAGCGTAGGACTAGCGGGACGGGCAGAGACCCAGTACTTC. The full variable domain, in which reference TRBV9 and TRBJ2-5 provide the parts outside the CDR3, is DSGVTQTPKHLITATGQRVTLRCSPRSGDLSVYWYQQSLDQGLQFLIQYYNGEERAKGNILERFSAQQFPDLHSELNLSSLELGDSALYFCASSVGLAGRAETQYFGPGTRLLVL.

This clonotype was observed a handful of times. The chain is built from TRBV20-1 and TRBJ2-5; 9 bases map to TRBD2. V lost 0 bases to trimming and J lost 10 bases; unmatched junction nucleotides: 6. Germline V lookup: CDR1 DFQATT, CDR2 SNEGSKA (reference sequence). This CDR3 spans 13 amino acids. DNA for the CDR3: TGCAGTGCTAGAGATAGATTAGCGGGGGACCAGTACTTC. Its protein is CSARDRLAGDQYF.

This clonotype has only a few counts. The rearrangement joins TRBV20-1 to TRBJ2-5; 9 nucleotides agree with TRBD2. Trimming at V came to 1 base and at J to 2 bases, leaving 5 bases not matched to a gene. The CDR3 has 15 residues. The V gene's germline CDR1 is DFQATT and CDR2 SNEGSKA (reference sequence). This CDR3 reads CSARGLADIQETQYF. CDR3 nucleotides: TGCAGTGCTAGAGGACTAGCGGACATACAAGAGACCCAGTACTTC.

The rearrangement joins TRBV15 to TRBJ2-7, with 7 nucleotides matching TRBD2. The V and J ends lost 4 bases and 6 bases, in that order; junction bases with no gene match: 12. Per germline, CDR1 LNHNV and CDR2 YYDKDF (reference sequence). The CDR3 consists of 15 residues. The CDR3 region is CATSNGRLGAGEQYV. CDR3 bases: TGTGCCACCAGCAACGGGAGGTTAGGGGCCGGCGAGCAGTACGTC.

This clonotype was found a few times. The CDR3 nucleotides are TGTGCCAGTAGTATTTCCCCGGGAGGGAACACTGAAGCTTTCTTT. This encodes CASSISPGGNTEAFF. The rearrangement joins TRBV19 to TRBJ1-1; no definite D call. The CDR3 has 15 amino acids. Germline CDR1 reads LNHDA; CDR2 reads SQIVND (reference sequence). V was trimmed by 3 bases and J by 1 base, leaving 12 bases between them.

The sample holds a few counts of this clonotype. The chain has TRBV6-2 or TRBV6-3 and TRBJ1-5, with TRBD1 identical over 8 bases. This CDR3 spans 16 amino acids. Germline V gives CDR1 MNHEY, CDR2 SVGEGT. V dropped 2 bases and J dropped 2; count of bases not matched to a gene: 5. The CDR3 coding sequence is TGTGCCAGCAGTTACCACGAGGGACAGGGCAATCAGCCCCAGCATTTT. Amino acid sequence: CASSYHEGQGNQPQHF.

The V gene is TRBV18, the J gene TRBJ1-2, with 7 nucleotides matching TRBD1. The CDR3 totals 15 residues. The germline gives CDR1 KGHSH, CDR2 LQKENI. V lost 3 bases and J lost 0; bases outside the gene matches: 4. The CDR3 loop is CASSPGTDTNYGYTF. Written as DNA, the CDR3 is TGTGCCAGCTCACCCGGGACAGATACTAACTATGGCTACACCTTC.

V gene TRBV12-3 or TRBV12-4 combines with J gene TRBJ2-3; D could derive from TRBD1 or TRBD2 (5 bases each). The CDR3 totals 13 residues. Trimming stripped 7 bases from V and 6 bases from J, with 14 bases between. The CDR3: CASIKNWGDTQYF. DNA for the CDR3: TGTGCCAGCATCAAAAACTGGGGGGATACGCAGTATTTT.

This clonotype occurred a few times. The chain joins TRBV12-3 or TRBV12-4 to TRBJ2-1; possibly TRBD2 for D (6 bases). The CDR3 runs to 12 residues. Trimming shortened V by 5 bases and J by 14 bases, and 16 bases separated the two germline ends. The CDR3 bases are TGTGCCAGCAGTGCTCCCGGGAGAATCGAGTTCTTC. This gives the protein CASSAPGRIEFF.

This CDR3 is CSARYPGGTDTQYF. CDR3 in DNA: TGCAGTGCTAGATACCCAGGGGGCACAGATACGCAGTATTTT. The chain links TRBV20-1 to TRBJ2-3, with D possibly TRBD1 on 6 matching bases. The CDR3 is 14 amino acids. V was trimmed by 2 bases and J by 1 base, leaving 10 bases between them. Germline CDR1 is DFQATT and CDR2 is SNEGSKA (reference sequence).

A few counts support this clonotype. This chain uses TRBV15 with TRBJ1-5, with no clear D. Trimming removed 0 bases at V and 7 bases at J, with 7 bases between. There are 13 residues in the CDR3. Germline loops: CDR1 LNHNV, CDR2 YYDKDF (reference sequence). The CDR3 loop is CATSRDFIQPQHF. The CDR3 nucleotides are TGTGCCACCAGCAGAGATTTTATACAGCCCCAGCATTTT.

This CDR3 is CASRPGGGEKLFF. The CDR3 DNA reads TGTGCCAGCAGACCCGGGGGTGGTGAAAAACTGTTTTTT. The chain is built from TRBV6-1 and TRBJ1-4, with D maybe TRBD1 (5 bases). The germline V and J ends were trimmed by 6 bases and 7 bases, with 12 bases remaining between them. The length of the CDR3 is 13 residues. Germline values: CDR1 MNHNS, CDR2 SASEGT.

The CDR3 reads CASSLKGYQPQHF. The CDR3 DNA reads TGTGCCAGCAGTTTAAAGGGTTATCAGCCCCAGCATTTT. This chain connects TRBV12-3 or TRBV12-4 to TRBJ1-5, with D unclear. Trimming removed 2 bases at V and 5 bases at J, with 7 bases between. The CDR3 has 13 residues.

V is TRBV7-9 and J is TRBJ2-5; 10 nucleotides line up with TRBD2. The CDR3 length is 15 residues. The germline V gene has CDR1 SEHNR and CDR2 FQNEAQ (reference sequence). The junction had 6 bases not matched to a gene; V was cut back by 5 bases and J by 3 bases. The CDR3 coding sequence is TGTGCCAGCAGCCCGGGGACTAGCGTGGAAGAGACCCAGTACTTC. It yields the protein CASSPGTSVEETQYF.

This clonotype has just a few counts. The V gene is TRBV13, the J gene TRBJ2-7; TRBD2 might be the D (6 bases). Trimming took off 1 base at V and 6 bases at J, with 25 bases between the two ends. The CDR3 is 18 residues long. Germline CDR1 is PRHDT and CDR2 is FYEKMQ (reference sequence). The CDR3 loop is CASSLVGRWVGSLSEQYF. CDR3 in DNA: TGTGCCAGCAGCTTAGTAGGACGGTGGGTCGGGAGTCTGAGCGAGCAGTACTTC.

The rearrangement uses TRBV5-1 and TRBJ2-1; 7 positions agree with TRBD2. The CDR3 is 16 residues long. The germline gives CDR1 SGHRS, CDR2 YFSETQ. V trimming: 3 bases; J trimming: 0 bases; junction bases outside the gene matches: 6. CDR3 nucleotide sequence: TGCGCCAGCAGCTCTCTAGCGGCTAGCTCCTACAATGAGCAGTTCTTC. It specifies CASSSLAASSYNEQFF.

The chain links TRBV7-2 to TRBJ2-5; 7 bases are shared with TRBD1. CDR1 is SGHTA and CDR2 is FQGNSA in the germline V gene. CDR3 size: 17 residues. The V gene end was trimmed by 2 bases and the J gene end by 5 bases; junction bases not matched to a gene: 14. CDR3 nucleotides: TGTGCCAGCAGCTTAATGTCGACAGGGTGGGTTCGGGAGACCCAGTACTTC. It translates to CASSLMSTGWVRETQYF. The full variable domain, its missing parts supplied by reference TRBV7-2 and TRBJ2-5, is GAGVSQSPSNKVTEKGKDVELRCDPISGHTALYWYRQSLGQGLEFLIYFQGNSAPDKSGLPSDRFSAERTGGSVSTLTIQRTQQEDSAVYLCASSLMSTGWVRETQYFGPGTRLLVL.

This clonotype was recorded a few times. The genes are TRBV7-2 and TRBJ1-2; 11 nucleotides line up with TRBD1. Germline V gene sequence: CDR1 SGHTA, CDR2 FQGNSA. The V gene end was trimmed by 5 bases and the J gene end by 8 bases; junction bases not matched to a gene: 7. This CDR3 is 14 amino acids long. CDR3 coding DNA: TGTGCCAGCAGCCGCGGACAGGGGGCGTCGGGCTACACCTTC. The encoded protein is CASSRGQGASGYTF.

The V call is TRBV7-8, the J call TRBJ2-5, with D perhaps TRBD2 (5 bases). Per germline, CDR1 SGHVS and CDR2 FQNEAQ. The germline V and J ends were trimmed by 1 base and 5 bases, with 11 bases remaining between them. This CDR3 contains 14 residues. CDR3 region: CASSLDTSRETQYF. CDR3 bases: TGTGCCAGCAGCTTAGATACTAGTCGTGAGACCCAGTACTTC. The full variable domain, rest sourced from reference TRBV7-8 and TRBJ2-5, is GAGVSQSPRYKVAKRGQDVALRCDPISGHVSLFWYQQALGQGPEFLTYFQNEAQLDKSGLPSDRFFAERPEGSVSTLKIQRTQQEDSAVYLCASSLDTSRETQYFGPGTRLLVL.

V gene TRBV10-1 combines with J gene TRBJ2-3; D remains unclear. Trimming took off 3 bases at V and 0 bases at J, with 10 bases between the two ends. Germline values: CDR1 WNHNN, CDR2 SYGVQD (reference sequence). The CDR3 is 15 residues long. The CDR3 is CASSDRGGSTDTQYF. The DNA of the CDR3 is TGCGCCAGCAGTGACAGAGGTGGGAGCACAGATACGCAGTATTTT.

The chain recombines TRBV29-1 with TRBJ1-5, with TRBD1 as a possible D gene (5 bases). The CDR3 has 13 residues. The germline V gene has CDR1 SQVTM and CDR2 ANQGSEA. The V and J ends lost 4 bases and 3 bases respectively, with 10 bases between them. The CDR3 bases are TGCAGCGTTGGTGCGGGGACCAATCAGCCCCAGCATTTT. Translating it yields CSVGAGTNQPQHF.

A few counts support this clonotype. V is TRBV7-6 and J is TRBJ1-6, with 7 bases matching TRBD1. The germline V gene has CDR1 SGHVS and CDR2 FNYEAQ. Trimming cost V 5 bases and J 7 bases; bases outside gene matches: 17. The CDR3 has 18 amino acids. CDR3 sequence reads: CASSSTPTSGQLNSPLHF. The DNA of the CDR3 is TGTGCCAGCAGCAGCACCCCAACTTCGGGACAGCTGAATTCACCCCTCCACTTT.

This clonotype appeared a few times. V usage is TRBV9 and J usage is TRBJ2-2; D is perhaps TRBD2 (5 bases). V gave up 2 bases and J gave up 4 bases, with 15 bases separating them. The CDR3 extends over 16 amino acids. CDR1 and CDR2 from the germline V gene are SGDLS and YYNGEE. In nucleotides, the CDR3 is TGTGCCAGCAGCGTTGGCAGAGGGTCGGGCACCGGGGAGCTGTTTTTT. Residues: CASSVGRGSGTGELFF.

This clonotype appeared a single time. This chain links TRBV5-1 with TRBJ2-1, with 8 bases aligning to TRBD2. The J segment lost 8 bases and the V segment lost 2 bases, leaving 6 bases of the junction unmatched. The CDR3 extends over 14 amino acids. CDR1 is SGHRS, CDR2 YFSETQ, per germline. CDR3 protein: CASSLAGVIDEQFF. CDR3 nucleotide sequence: TGCGCCAGCAGCTTAGCGGGAGTAATCGATGAGCAGTTCTTC.

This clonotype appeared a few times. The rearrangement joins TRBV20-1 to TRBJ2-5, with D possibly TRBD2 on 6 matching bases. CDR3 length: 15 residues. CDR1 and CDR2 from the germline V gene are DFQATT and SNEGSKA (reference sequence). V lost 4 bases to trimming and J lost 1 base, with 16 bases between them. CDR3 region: CSAKIAEGSQETQYF. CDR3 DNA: TGCAGTGCTAAGATAGCGGAGGGGAGCCAAGAGACCCAGTACTTC.